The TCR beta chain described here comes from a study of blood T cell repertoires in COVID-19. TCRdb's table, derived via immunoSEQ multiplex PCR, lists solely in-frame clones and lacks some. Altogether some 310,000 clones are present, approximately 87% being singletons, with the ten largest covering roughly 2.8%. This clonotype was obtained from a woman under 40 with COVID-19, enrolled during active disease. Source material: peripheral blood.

DNA of the CDR3: TGTGCCAGCAGCCTTAAACAGGGGCTAGGACGGGAGACCCAGTACTTC. Encoded protein: CASSLKQGLGRETQYF. The V and J genes are TRBV5-8 and TRBJ2-5; 7 positions agree with TRBD1. Per germline, CDR1 SGHTS and CDR2 YDEGEE. CDR3 size: 16 residues. J was trimmed by 5 bases and V by 4 bases; bases with no gene match: 14. The variable domain in full, with the rest retrieved from reference TRBV5-8 and TRBJ2-5, is EAGVTQSPTHLIKTRGQQATLRCSPISGHTSVYWYQQALGLGLQFLLWYDEGEERNRGNFPPRFSGRQFPNYSSELNVNALELEDSALYLCASSLKQGLGRETQYFGPGTRLLVL.